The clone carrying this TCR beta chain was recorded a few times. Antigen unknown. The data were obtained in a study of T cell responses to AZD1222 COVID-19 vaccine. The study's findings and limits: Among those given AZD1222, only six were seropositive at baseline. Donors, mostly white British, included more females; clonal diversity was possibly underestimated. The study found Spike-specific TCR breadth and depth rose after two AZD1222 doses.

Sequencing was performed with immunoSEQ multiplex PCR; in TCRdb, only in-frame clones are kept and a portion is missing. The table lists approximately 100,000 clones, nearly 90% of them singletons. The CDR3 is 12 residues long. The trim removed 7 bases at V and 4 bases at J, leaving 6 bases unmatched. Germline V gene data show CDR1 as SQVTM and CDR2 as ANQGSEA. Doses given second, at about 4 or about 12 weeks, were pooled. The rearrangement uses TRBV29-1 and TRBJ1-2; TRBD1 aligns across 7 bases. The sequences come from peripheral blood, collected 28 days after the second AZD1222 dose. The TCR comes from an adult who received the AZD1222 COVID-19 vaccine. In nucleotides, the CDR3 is TGCAGCGCCGGGACAGACGGCTATGGCTACACCTTC. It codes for CSAGTDGYGYTF.